What follows are 20 T cell receptor beta chains derived from one specimen sequenced in a study of OX40 agonist ivuxolimab in advanced cancers. Library generation was performed with the immunoSEQ multiplex PCR assay. Here the immuneACCESS table is served through TCRdb, limited to in-frame sequences with V and J called. Missing clones are a known gap in these copies; in checked studies unresolved V genes cover under half, and the rest lacks a known reason. The sample table lists 82,000 or so clones, approximately 85% of them with a count of one. The ten largest account for 2% to 3% of the sample. The input for sequencing was CD4+ or CD8+ T cells sorted from blood, taken in a trial of the OX40 agonist ivuxolimab. Receptors were obtained from an adult with an advanced solid tumor such as melanoma, head and neck, liver or kidney cancer.

V usage is TRBV4-2 and J usage is TRBJ1-2; 9 bases fit TRBD1. Germline V gene sequence: CDR1 LGHNA, CDR2 YNFKEQ. This CDR3 has 14 amino acids. The junction had 9 bases not matched to a gene; V was cut back by 5 bases and J by 8 bases. CDR3 region: CASSLGQGGGGYTF. The CDR3 nucleotides are TGTGCCAGCAGCTTGGGACAGGGTGGAGGAGGCTACACCTTC.

This chain links TRBV28 with TRBJ1-2; 7 positions agree with TRBD1. Germline loops: CDR1 MDHEN, CDR2 SYDVKM. There are 15 residues in the CDR3. The V segment lost 5 bases and the J segment 9 bases; nucleotides outside the gene matches: 15. Here the CDR3 DNA reads TGTGCCAGCAGTACCCCCAGGGGGTCATCTTCTCGCTACACCTTC. Translation gives CASSTPRGSSSRYTF.

The gene calls are TRBV15 and TRBJ2-3; 7 bases fit TRBD2. Germline trimming cut 0 bases from V and 6 bases from J; bases unmatched to any gene: 12. The CDR3 is 17 residues long. Per germline, CDR1 LNHNV and CDR2 YYDKDF (reference sequence). Written as DNA, the CDR3 is TGTGCCACCAGCAGAGACCGGGCTAGCGGAGATCGGGATACGCAGTATTTT. Protein product: CATSRDRASGDRDTQYF.

A few counts support this clone. V gene TRBV5-1 combines with J gene TRBJ2-7; 7 bases match TRBD2. Trimming removed 3 bases from V and 0 bases from J; junction bases left unmatched: 3. Germline loops: CDR1 SGHRS, CDR2 YFSETQ. This CDR3 comprises 14 residues. CDR3 region: CASSWSGDSYEQYF. The CDR3 DNA reads as TGCGCCAGCAGCTGGAGCGGGGACTCCTACGAGCAGTACTTC.

This sequence joins TRBV5-1 and TRBJ2-1, with D possibly TRBD1 on 7 matching bases. Looked up from germline, CDR1 is SGHRS and CDR2 is YFSETQ. This CDR3 comprises 15 residues. The germline V and J ends were trimmed by 6 bases and 2 bases, with 15 bases remaining between them. The DNA of the CDR3 is TGCGCCAGCACCGCGGAGGGACAGCCCTACAATGAGCAGTTCTTC. This codes for CASTAEGQPYNEQFF.

The V gene is TRBV29-1, the J gene TRBJ2-3; D gene ambiguous. Germline V gives CDR1 SQVTM, CDR2 ANQGSEA. V lost 6 bases, J lost 1 base, and 8 bases lay in between. The CDR3 totals 12 residues. CDR3 in DNA: TGCAGCGTGGAGCATGGCACAGATACGCAGTATTTT. This gives the protein CSVEHGTDTQYF.

CDR3 protein: CASSLGSRLPTNEKLFF. The CDR3, as DNA: TGTGCCAGCAGCTTAGGTTCCCGCTTGCCAACTAATGAAAAACTGTTTTTT. The chain employs TRBV7-9 and TRBJ1-4; unclear D gene. This CDR3 contains 17 residues. V was cut by 1 base and J by 0 bases, with 12 bases left in between. Germline V gene lookup returns CDR1 SEHNR and CDR2 FQNEAQ (reference sequence).

The rearrangement joins TRBV28 to TRBJ2-5; D not resolved. Between the trimmed V and J ends, which lost 10 bases and 7 bases, there was a span of 22 bases. The CDR3 runs 14 residues. From germline, CDR1 is MDHEN and CDR2 SYDVKM. The CDR3 sequence is CATSLTAGAGTQYF. The CDR3 nucleotides read TGTGCCACCTCGCTGACTGCAGGAGCTGGGACCCAGTACTTC.

The gene calls are TRBV7-2 and TRBJ2-2; the D gene is possibly TRBD1 (6 bases). V was trimmed by 4 bases and J by 0 bases, leaving 15 bases between them. Germline CDR1 is SGHTA and CDR2 is FQGNSA. The CDR3 loop spans 17 amino acids. Here the CDR3 reads CASSSPGDPANTGELFF. CDR3 DNA sequence: TGTGCCAGCAGCTCACCAGGGGACCCGGCGAACACCGGGGAGCTGTTTTTT.

V is TRBV19 and J is TRBJ1-1; the match to TRBD1 covers 10 bases. The CDR3 has 15 amino acids. Per the germline V gene, CDR1 is LNHDA and CDR2 is SQIVND (reference sequence). The trim removed 4 bases at V and 8 bases at J, leaving 10 bases unmatched. CDR3 loop: CASSSQDRGYGEAFF. In nucleotides, the CDR3 is TGTGCCAGTAGTAGCCAGGACAGGGGGTATGGAGAAGCTTTCTTT.

The genes are TRBV20-1 and TRBJ1-2; D not resolved. The CDR3 extends over 8 amino acids. V shed 6 bases and J shed 8 bases, with 4 bases lying between them. In germline, CDR1 is DFQATT, CDR2 SNEGSKA (reference sequence). The CDR3 sequence is CSAQGYTF. The CDR3 DNA is TGCAGTGCCCAGGGCTACACCTTC.

V and J are TRBV12-2 and TRBJ2-4. TRBV12-2 is listed as a pseudogene. This CDR3 comprises 16 residues. In nucleotides, the CDR3 is TGTGCAAGTCGCAAACGGACCCGGGTAGCCAAAAACATTCAGTACTTC. Its protein is CASRKRTRVAKNIQYF.

V gene TRBV5-1 combines with J gene TRBJ2-1; tentative D call: TRBD1 (6 bases). V was pared by 0 bases and J by 8 bases, with 15 bases between. The germline V gene has CDR1 SGHRS and CDR2 YFSETQ. The CDR3 length is 15 residues. The CDR3 coding sequence is TGCGCCAGCAGCTTGGCCGTGGGGGCGGTCGATGAGCAGTTCTTC. Its protein product is CASSLAVGAVDEQFF.

The rearrangement links TRBV5-6 to TRBJ2-7; TRBD2 matches 7 bases. This CDR3 is built from 15 residues. Germline values: CDR1 SGHDT, CDR2 YYEEEE. The junction had 11 bases not matched to a gene; V was cut back by 5 bases and J by 3 bases. The DNA of the CDR3 is TGTGCCAGCAGTTTCGACCCGGGGGGTTACTACGAGCAGTACTTC. Translation gives CASSFDPGGYYEQYF.

In the case of this clone: Different DNA sequences within this sample yield the same CDR3. The chain recombines TRBV2 with TRBJ2-7; 10 nucleotides line up with TRBD2. CDR3 length: 15 residues. Germline lookup yields CDR1 SNHLY and CDR2 FYNNEI. V gave up 1 base and J gave up 3 bases; unmatched junction bases: 3. The CDR3 DNA follows: TGTGCCAGCAGTGAAGAGTTAGCGGGGGGCTACGAGCAGTACTTC. The encoded protein is CASSEELAGGYEQYF.

This clone was detected only a few times. The chain couples TRBV5-6 to TRBJ1-6, with TRBD1 as a possible D gene (5 bases). Germline lookup yields CDR1 SGHDT and CDR2 YYEEEE. This CDR3 has 14 residues. Trimming pared 3 bases from V and 14 bases from J, leaving 18 bases between. CDR3 in amino acids: CASSSGRIMRSLHF. In DNA, the CDR3 is TGTGCCAGCAGCTCGGGACGGATAATGCGATCCCTCCACTTT.

The CDR3 is CASSPRQGAGETQYF. CDR3 nucleotides: TGTGCCAGCAGCCCGAGACAGGGGGCGGGGGAGACCCAGTACTTC. The V call is TRBV5-6, the J call TRBJ2-5; 10 nucleotides match TRBD1. The CDR3 has 15 residues. The J segment lost 5 bases and the V segment lost 4 bases, leaving 8 bases of the junction unmatched. Looked up from germline, CDR1 is SGHDT and CDR2 is YYEEEE.

The rearrangement uses TRBV5-6 and TRBJ1-5; D is uncertain. The CDR3 has 13 amino acids. CDR1 is SGHDT and CDR2 is YYEEEE in the germline V gene. With 2 bases removed from V and 4 bases from J, the gap between germline ends came to 7 bases. CDR3 loop: CASSFLPNQPQHF. As DNA, the CDR3 is TGTGCCAGCAGCTTCCTCCCGAATCAGCCCCAGCATTTT.

The gene calls are TRBV9 and TRBJ1-2, with TRBD1 matching 7 bases. This CDR3 spans 14 amino acids. CDR1 and CDR2 from the germline V gene are SGDLS and YYNGEE. V lost 0 bases to trimming and J lost 4 bases; unmatched junction nucleotides: 3. CDR3 nucleotide sequence: TGTGCCAGCAGCGTAGAGGGGGCCGGCTATGGCTACACCTTC. Its protein product is CASSVEGAGYGYTF.

J is TRBJ2-5 and V is TRBV6-5; unclear D gene. The ends were cut back, 3 bases at V and 5 bases at J, with 19 bases in the middle. CDR1 MNHEY and CDR2 SVGAGI come from the germline V gene. The CDR3 runs to 16 residues. Written as DNA, the CDR3 is TGTGCCAGCAGTTATACCTTGAGTGACGGGCAGGAGACCCAGTACTTC. Translation: CASSYTLSDGQETQYF.